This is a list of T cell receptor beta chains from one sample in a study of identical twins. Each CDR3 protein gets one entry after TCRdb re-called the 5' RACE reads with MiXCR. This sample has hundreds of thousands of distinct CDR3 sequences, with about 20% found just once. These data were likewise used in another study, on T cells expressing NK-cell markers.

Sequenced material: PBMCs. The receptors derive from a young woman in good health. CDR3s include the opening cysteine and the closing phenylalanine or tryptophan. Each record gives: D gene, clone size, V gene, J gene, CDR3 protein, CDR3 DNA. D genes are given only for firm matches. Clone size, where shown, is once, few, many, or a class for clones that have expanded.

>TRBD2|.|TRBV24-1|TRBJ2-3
CATSGPVLAGETDTQYF
TGTGCCACCAGTGGTCCAGTACTAGCGGGGGAGACAGATACGCAGTATTTT
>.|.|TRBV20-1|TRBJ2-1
CSARDLVRTDEQFF
TGCAGTGCTAGAGATCTGGTCAGGACCGATGAGCAGTTCTTC
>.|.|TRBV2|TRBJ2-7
CASSETQRLYEQYF
TGTGCCAGCAGTGAGACCCAGAGACTTTACGAGCAGTACTTC
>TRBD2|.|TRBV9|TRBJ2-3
CASSATGGTQYF
TGTGCCAGCAGCGCGACGGGGGGTACGCAGTATTTT
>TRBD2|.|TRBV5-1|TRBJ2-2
CASTGTSGSAGELFF
TGCGCCAGCACCGGGACTAGCGGGAGCGCCGGGGAGCTGTTTTTT
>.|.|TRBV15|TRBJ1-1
CATSRAGTNTEAFF
TGTGCCACCAGCAGAGCCGGGACGAACACTGAAGCTTTCTTT
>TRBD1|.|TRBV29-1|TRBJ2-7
CSVGGGESYEQYF
TGCAGCGTTGGAGGGGGCGAATCCTACGAGCAGTACTTC
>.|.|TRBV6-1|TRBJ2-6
CAATVELSGANVLTF
TGTGCCGCGACGGTGGAGCTCTCTGGGGCCAACGTCCTGACTTTC
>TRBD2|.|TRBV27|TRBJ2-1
CASRLARGGRYNEQFF
TGTGCCAGCAGACTAGCCCGGGGGGGCCGGTACAATGAGCAGTTCTTC
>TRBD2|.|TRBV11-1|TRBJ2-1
CASSSPPQASGRGGYNEQFF
TGTGCCAGCAGCTCTCCCCCTCAGGCTAGCGGGAGGGGGGGCTACAATGAGCAGTTCTTC
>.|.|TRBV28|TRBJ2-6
CASTPSLGPPSGANVLTF
TGTGCCAGCACCCCTTCACTAGGACCCCCCTCTGGGGCCAACGTCCTGACTTTC
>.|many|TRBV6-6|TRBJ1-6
CASSYSMVQGLGSPLHF
TGTGCCAGCAGTTACTCGATGGTGCAGGGCCTAGGGTCACCCCTCCACTTT
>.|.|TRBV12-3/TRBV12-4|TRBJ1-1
CASSFTGLTLNTEAFF
TGTGCCAGCAGTTTTACAGGGTTAACCTTGAACACTGAAGCTTTCTTT
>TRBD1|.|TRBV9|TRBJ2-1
CASSVGGTDEQFF
TGTGCCAGCAGCGTAGGTGGGACAGATGAGCAGTTCTTC
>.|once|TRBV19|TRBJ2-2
CASSTGVPGELFF
TGTGCCAGTAGTACAGGGGTTCCCGGGGAGCTGTTTTTT
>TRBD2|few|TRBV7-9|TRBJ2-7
CASSLGLGGPHEQYF
TGTGCCAGCAGCTTGGGACTAGGGGGTCCCCACGAGCAGTACTTC
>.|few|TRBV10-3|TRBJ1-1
CAIIPSGNTEAFF
TGTGCCATCATTCCTTCGGGAAACACTGAAGCTTTCTTT
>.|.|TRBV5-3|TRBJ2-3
CARSKTRGGPTDTQYF
TGTGCCAGAAGCAAGACAAGGGGGGGCCCAACAGATACGCAGTATTTT
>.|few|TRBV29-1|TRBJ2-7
CSATGDDVVHEQYF
TGCAGCGCGACTGGAGACGACGTCGTTCACGAGCAGTACTTC
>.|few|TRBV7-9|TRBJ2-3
CASSQNVRTDTQYF
TGTGCCAGCAGTCAGAACGTAAGGACAGATACGCAGTATTTT
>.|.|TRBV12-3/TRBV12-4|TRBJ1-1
CASSMRNTEAFF
TGTGCCAGCTCAATGCGAAACACTGAAGCTTTCTTT
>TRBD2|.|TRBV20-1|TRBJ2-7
CCARGGSPKGWYEQYF
TGCTGTGCTAGAGGCGGGAGCCCCAAAGGTTGGTACGAGCAGTACTTC
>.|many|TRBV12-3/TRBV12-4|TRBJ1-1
CASSSSGHDTEAFF
TGTGCCAGCAGTAGCTCGGGACACGACACTGAAGCTTTCTTT
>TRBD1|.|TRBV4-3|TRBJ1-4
CASSLGGGGWGEKLFF
TGCGCCAGCAGCCTGGGGGGAGGGGGCTGGGGTGAAAAACTGTTTTTT
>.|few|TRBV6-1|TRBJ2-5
CASMSGQETQYF
TGTGCCAGCATGTCGGGGCAAGAGACCCAGTACTTC
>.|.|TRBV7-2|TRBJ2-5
CASSLGSRGAGETQYF
TGTGCCAGCAGCTTAGGAAGTCGGGGGGCAGGAGAGACCCAGTACTTC
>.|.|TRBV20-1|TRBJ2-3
CSAREVPTDTQYF
TGCAGTGCTAGGGAGGTGCCGACAGATACGCAGTATTTT
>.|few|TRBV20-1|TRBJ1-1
CSARRENTEAFF
TGCAGTGCCAGACGGGAGAACACTGAAGCTTTCTTT
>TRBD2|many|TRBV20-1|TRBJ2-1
CSARPPTSGKGNEQFF
TGCAGTGCTAGACCACCAACTAGCGGGAAAGGTAATGAGCAGTTCTTC
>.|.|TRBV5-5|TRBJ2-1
CASSLWGRSSYNEQFF
TGTGCCAGCAGCTTGTGGGGGAGGAGCTCCTACAATGAGCAGTTCTTC
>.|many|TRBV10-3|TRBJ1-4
CAISEDRQEKLFF
TGTGCCATCAGCGAAGACAGACAAGAAAAACTGTTTTTT
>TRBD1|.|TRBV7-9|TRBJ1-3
CASSGQAEHGNTIYF
TGTGCCAGCTCCGGACAGGCTGAACATGGAAACACCATATATTTT
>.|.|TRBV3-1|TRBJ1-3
CASNRRGLGNTIYF
TGTGCCAGCAACCGCAGGGGCCTTGGAAACACCATATATTTT
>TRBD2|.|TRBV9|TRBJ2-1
CASSGGLADLYNEQFF
TGTGCCAGCAGCGGGGGACTAGCGGACCTATACAATGAGCAGTTCTTC
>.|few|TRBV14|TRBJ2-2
CASSHGGTGLTGELFF
TGTGCCAGCAGCCACGGGGGCACCGGACTTACCGGGGAGCTGTTTTTT
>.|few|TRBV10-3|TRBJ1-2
CAIRPGGADLYGYTF
TGTGCCATCAGACCCGGAGGAGCTGATCTCTATGGCTACACCTTC
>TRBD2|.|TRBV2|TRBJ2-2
CASSWREGTGELFF
TGTGCCAGCAGTTGGAGGGAGGGCACCGGGGAGCTGTTTTTT
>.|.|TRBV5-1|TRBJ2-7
CASSLGGVRSSYEQYF
TGCGCCAGCAGCTTGGGGGGGGTGAGGAGCTCCTACGAGCAGTACTTC
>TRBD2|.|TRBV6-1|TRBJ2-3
CASSGAGTSFLTDTQYF
TGTGCCAGCTCCGGTGCCGGGACTAGCTTTTTAACCGATACGCAGTATTTT
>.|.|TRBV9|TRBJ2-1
CASSSSVGYNEQFF
TGTGCCAGCAGCTCTAGTGTCGGCTACAATGAGCAGTTCTTC
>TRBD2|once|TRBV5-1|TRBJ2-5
CASKERGFRETQYF
TGCGCCAGCAAAGAGCGGGGATTCCGAGAGACCCAGTACTTC
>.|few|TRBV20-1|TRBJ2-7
CSAKNRPESYEQYF
TGCAGTGCCAAGAACCGACCCGAATCCTACGAGCAGTACTTC
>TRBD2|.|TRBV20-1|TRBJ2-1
CSAPSGGSYNEQFF
TGCAGTGCTCCTAGCGGGGGCTCCTACAATGAGCAGTTCTTC
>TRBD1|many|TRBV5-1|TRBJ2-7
CASSSGTGSYEQYF
TGCGCCAGCAGCTCAGGGACAGGGAGCTACGAGCAGTACTTC
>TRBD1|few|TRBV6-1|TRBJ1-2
CASSATGAYGYTF
TGTGCCAGCAGTGCTACAGGGGCCTATGGCTACACCTTC
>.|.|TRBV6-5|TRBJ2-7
CACTTSLEQYF
TGTGCCTGCACGACCTCCCTCGAGCAGTACTTC
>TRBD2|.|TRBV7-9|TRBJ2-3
CASSPSGGRTDTQYF
TGTGCCAGCAGCCCTAGCGGGGGGCGCACAGATACGCAGTATTTT
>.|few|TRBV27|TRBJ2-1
CASSRRANEQFF
TGTGCCAGCAGCAGAAGAGCAAATGAGCAGTTCTTC
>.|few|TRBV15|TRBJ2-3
CATRWASTDTQYF
TGTGCCACCCGCTGGGCCTCAACAGATACGCAGTATTTT
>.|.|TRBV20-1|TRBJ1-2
CSAAGQGEGYGYTF
TGCAGTGCCGCCGGGCAGGGCGAGGGATATGGCTACACCTTC
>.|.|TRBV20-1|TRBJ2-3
CSARWNTDTQYF
TGCAGTGCTAGATGGAACACAGATACGCAGTATTTT
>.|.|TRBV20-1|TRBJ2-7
CSAIRTTLGSYEQYF
TGCAGTGCTATACGAACTACGTTGGGCTCCTACGAGCAGTACTTC
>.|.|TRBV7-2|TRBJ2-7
CASSLGQVPGYF
TGTGCCAGCAGCTTAGGACAGGTACCGGGTTACTTC
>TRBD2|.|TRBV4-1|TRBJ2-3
CASSLSGGAVTDTQYF
TGCGCCAGCAGCCTTAGCGGGGGGGCCGTCACAGATACGCAGTATTTT